This section outlines one T cell receptor beta chain sequence together with its context. What it binds is unknown. The sample belongs to a study of CXCR3-negative and CXCR3-positive naive CD8 T cells. Study-level background: About 140 million TRB reads in total, about 1.5 +/- 0.3 million per library.

UMI-labeled 5' RACE yielded the TRB cDNA libraries. TCRdb re-called the 5' RACE reads, yielding one record per CDR3 amino acid sequence without DNA. The specimen's table records 120,000 to 150,000 distinct CDR3 sequences. The CDR3 totals 16 residues. Germline CDR1 SEHNR, CDR2 FQNEAQ (reference sequence). Notes on the study in general: In naive cells, CXCR3-negative and CXCR3-positive subsets had similar TRBV-TRBJ usage; memory cells differed. Naive cells positive for CXCR3 carried more hydrophobic TRB CDR3s than CXCR3-negative ones.

The V and J genes are TRBV7-9 and TRBJ2-1. This clonotype was sampled from a human donor in good health. Some clones in this sample may be carry-over from other donors' samples. The material sequenced was naive CXCR3+ CD8+ T cells from blood. Subset given: CD45RO-CCR7+CD27+CD95- naive CD8+ T cells expressing CXCR3 (TNR3+). CDR3 residues: CASSLTREISYNEQFF.